This T cell receptor beta chain stems from a study of blood T cell repertoires in COVID-19. Study background: Nucleic acid was either cDNA or gDNA, and it came from T cells, B-cell-depleted T cells, or PBMCs.

The data were produced by immunoSEQ multiplex PCR, yet TCRdb's version contains in-frame clones alone and is incomplete. The table lists 200,000 to 250,000 clones, about four fifths of them singletons. CDR1 is SGHNT, CDR2 YYREEE, per germline (reference sequence). The V segment lost 0 bases and the J segment 6 bases; nucleotides outside the gene matches: 7. This CDR3 is built from 15 residues. Participants in the exposed group had met a COVID-19 case in the 2 weeks before joining the study. V usage is TRBV5-4 and J usage is TRBJ2-7, with 9 bases fitting TRBD1. This receptor was obtained from a middle-aged woman who had been exposed to COVID-19. Sequencing was performed on PBMCs or T cells enriched from blood (not recorded which). CDR3 DNA: TGTGCCAGCAGCTTGGACAGGGGGCGTTTAACCGAGCAGTACTTC. Translation: CASSLDRGRLTEQYF. Filled out from reference TRBV5-4 and TRBJ2-7, the complete variable domain reads ETGVTQSPTHLIKTRGQQVTLRCSSQSGHNTVSWYQQALGQGPQFIFQYYREEENGRGNFPPRFSGLQFPNYSSELNVNALELDDSALYLCASSLDRGRLTEQYFGPGTRLTVT.